The source of this T cell receptor (beta chain) is a study of Tregs in tolerant kidney transplant recipients. Overall study context: The nonmyeloablative bone marrow transplants came from related graft donors, with transient mixed chimerism. Points from the study as a whole: Donor-specific Treg expansion exceeded global Treg expansion in tolerant patients, suggesting antigen drive.

The protocol was immunoSEQ multiplex PCR, while the TCRdb copy is restricted to in-frame clones and leaves out a portion. The data contain fewer than 100,000 clones, approximately 93% of them seen just once; the ten biggest clones take up 0.35% to 0.55%. CDR3 length: 14 amino acids. V lost 6 bases to trimming and J lost 5 bases, with 14 bases between them. The germline V gene encodes CDR1 LNHDA and CDR2 SQIVND (reference sequence). On this clone: Its antigen is undetermined.

Sample: CD4+ T cells from blood, taken before the transplant. This chain joins TRBV19 and TRBJ2-1, with TRBD2 as a possible D gene (6 bases). The source is a human donor who received a combined kidney and bone marrow transplant. Here the CDR3 reads CASSPQLANNEQFF. CDR3 DNA: TGTGCCAGTAGCCCACAACTAGCCAACAATGAGCAGTTCTTC.